The 3 T cell receptor beta chains given below trace back to one sample, sequenced in a study of cytomegalovirus exposure and HLA in healthy donors. Primers included in the PCR were 60 Vbeta and 13 Jbeta primers. Assay used: immunoSEQ multiplex PCR; TCRdb lists only in-frame clones, some missing. Of hundreds of thousands of clones in the sample, around 80% are singletons; the top ten hold around a sixth. The material sequenced was PBMCs. The source is a man aged 35 to 55 in good health and CMV-seronegative.

V gene TRBV15 combines with J gene TRBJ2-5; D perhaps matches TRBD2 (5 bases). This CDR3 has 16 residues. V lost 3 bases, J lost 5 bases, and 19 bases lay in between. Germline-derived CDR1 and CDR2 are LNHNV and YYDKDF (reference sequence). DNA of the CDR3: TGTGCCACCAGCAGGGATCCGAGGCGCGGGTCGGAGACCCAGTACTTC. Encoded protein: CATSRDPRRGSETQYF. The full variable domain, with the rest looked up from reference TRBV15 and TRBJ2-5, is DAMVIQNPRYQVTQFGKPVTLSCSQTLNHNVMYWYQQKSSQAPKLLFHYYDKDFNNEADTPDNFQSRRPNTSFCFLDIRSPGLGDTAMYLCATSRDPRRGSETQYFGPGTRLLVL.

This clone was recorded once. This chain links TRBV20-1 with TRBJ2-2, with D maybe TRBD2 (6 bases). V dropped 3 bases and J dropped 10 bases, with 9 bases sitting between them. The CDR3 consists of 11 residues. Germline CDR1 DFQATT, CDR2 SNEGSKA (reference sequence). The CDR3 nucleotides are TGCAGTGCTAGCGGGAGAGCGGAGCTGTTTTTT. Protein: CSASGRAELFF.

V and J are TRBV5-1 and TRBJ2-5; a possible D gene is TRBD2 (5 bases). Trimming took 2 bases from V and 2 from J, leaving 10 bases between them. The CDR3 has 14 residues. Germline V lookup: CDR1 SGHRS, CDR2 YFSETQ. CDR3 sequence reads: CASSLGAVQETQYF. CDR3 bases: TGCGCCAGCAGCTTAGGAGCGGTACAAGAGACCCAGTACTTC.